Listed here is a single T cell receptor beta chain. Sequencing was performed with immunoSEQ multiplex PCR; in TCRdb, only in-frame clones are kept and a portion is missing. This sample yields 300,000 to 350,000 clones, of which over 80% are seen a single time; approximately 9% belongs to the top ten. Germline lookup yields CDR1 MGHRA and CDR2 YSYEKL. The CDR3 has 16 residues. The trim removed 0 bases at V and 4 bases at J, leaving 3 bases unmatched. Assignments of participants to cohorts depended upon their own reported clinical history. Recovered participants had two consecutive negative NP/OP PCR tests, healthcare professional clearance, or symptom resolution. The source of the sample is a study of blood T cell repertoires in COVID-19.

Sequencing input: PBMCs or T cells enriched from blood (not recorded which). V and J are TRBV4-1 and TRBJ2-2, with 9 bases lining up with TRBD1. The clonotype was recovered from a woman aged 18-29 years who had recovered from COVID-19. The CDR3 DNA follows: TGCGCCAGCAGCCAAGAAGGGACAGGGCTCACCGGGGAGCTGTTTTTT. Translated, it gives CASSQEGTGLTGELFF.